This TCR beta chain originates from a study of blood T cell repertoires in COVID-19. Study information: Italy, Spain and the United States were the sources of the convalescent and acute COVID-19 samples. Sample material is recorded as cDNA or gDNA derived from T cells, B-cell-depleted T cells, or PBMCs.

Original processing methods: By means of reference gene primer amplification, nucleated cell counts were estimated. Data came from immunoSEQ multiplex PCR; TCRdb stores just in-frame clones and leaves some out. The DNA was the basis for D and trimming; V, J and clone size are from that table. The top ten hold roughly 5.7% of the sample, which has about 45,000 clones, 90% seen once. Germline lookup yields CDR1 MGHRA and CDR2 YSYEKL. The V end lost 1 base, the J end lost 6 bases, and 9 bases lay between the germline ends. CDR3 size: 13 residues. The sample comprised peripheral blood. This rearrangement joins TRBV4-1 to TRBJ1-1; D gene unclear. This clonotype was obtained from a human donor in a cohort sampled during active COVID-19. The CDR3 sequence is CASSQVNGAEAFF. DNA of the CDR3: TGCGCCAGCAGCCAAGTTAACGGAGCTGAAGCTTTCTTT.